One and the same sample provided the 17 T cell receptor beta chains below, sequenced in a study of blood T cell repertoires in COVID-19. TCRdb's table, derived via immunoSEQ multiplex PCR, lists solely in-frame clones and lacks some. The sample has roughly 150,000 clones, approximately 80% seen once. Material for sequencing was PBMCs or T cells enriched from blood (not recorded which). The receptors originated from a man aged 70-80 years who had been exposed to COVID-19.

The rearrangement links TRBV5-6 to TRBJ1-4; unclear D gene. The CDR3 has 12 amino acids. Trimming shortened V by 1 base and J by 15 bases, and 13 bases separated the two germline ends. Germline assignment: CDR1 SGHDT and CDR2 YYEEEE. CDR3 DNA: TGTGCCAGCAGCTTGAAGAATAGCCGGATGTTTTTT. Translating it yields CASSLKNSRMFF.

V is TRBV6-2 or TRBV6-3 and J is TRBJ1-2; D possibly corresponds to TRBD1 (5 bases). V was shortened by 2 bases and J by 6 bases, with 16 bases between the two germline ends. The CDR3 is made up of 15 amino acids. The germline gives CDR1 MNHEY, CDR2 SVGEGT. The CDR3 reads CASSYRPGPRNGYTF. The CDR3 DNA reads as TGTGCCAGCAGTTACCGGCCAGGGCCCCGAAATGGCTACACCTTC.

The V gene is TRBV4-2, the J gene TRBJ1-6; D is unresolved. The germline V gene has CDR1 LGHNA and CDR2 YNFKEQ. This CDR3 has 14 amino acids. With 3 bases removed from V and 7 bases from J, the gap between germline ends came to 10 bases. The CDR3 reads CASSQSPENSPLHF. As DNA, the CDR3 is TGTGCCAGCAGCCAGAGCCCCGAAAATTCACCCCTCCACTTT.

This rearrangement joins TRBV7-2 to TRBJ2-3, with 12 positions matching TRBD2. Germline V CDR1 and CDR2: SGHTA, FQGNSA. The CDR3 is 16 amino acids. Germline trimming cut 2 bases from V and 5 bases from J; bases unmatched to any gene: 5. CDR3 loop: CASSLTPGLAGDTQYF. The CDR3 nucleotides are TGTGCCAGCAGCTTAACACCGGGACTAGCGGGAGATACGCAGTATTTT. The whole variable domain, remainder taken from reference TRBV7-2 and TRBJ2-3, is GAGVSQSPSNKVTEKGKDVELRCDPISGHTALYWYRQSLGQGLEFLIYFQGNSAPDKSGLPSDRFSAERTGGSVSTLTIQRTQQEDSAVYLCASSLTPGLAGDTQYFGPGTRLTVL.

The chain uses TRBV5-1 and TRBJ1-2; 8 bases agree with TRBD1. Germline V gives CDR1 SGHRS, CDR2 YFSETQ. CDR3 length: 14 residues. The V gene end was trimmed by 0 bases and the J gene end by 4 bases; junction bases not matched to a gene: 2. CDR3 protein: CASSLGDRFYGYTF. The CDR3 bases are TGCGCCAGCAGCTTGGGGGACAGGTTCTATGGCTACACCTTC.

The chain carries TRBV10-1 and TRBJ1-3; 8 bases are a match to TRBD1. V shed 2 bases, J shed 4 bases, and the junction held 10 bases outside the gene matches. The CDR3 length is 17 residues. CDR1 is WNHNN and CDR2 is SYGVQD in the germline V gene (reference sequence). CDR3 protein: CASSEPPGQGEGNTIYF. CDR3 coding DNA: TGCGCCAGCAGTGAGCCCCCCGGACAGGGCGAAGGAAACACCATATATTTT.

This clone was observed a handful of times. The chain joins TRBV2 to TRBJ2-5; 8 nucleotides agree with TRBD2. Trimming cost V 6 bases and J 3 bases; bases outside gene matches: 18. The CDR3 has 18 amino acids. Germline-derived CDR1 and CDR2 are SNHLY and FYNNEI. Here the CDR3 reads CASSRTITPGTREETQYF. DNA of the CDR3: TGTGCCAGCAGCCGAACAATTACCCCCGGGACTAGAGAAGAGACCCAGTACTTC.

This clone showed up just once. The CDR3 reads CASSLYGLSTSYEQYF. The CDR3 DNA follows: TGTGCCAGCAGCTTGTATGGACTTTCCACCTCCTACGAGCAGTACTTC. This chain joins TRBV5-6 and TRBJ2-7; the D gene is possibly TRBD2 (5 bases). Germline V CDR1 and CDR2: SGHDT, YYEEEE. Trimming took 1 base from V and 0 from J, leaving 14 bases between them. The CDR3 sequence is 16 residues long. The full variable domain, in which reference TRBV5-6 and TRBJ2-7 provide the parts outside the CDR3, is DAGVTQSPTHLIKTRGQQVTLRCSPKSGHDTVSWYQQALGQGPQFIFQYYEEEERQRGNFPDRFSGHQFPNYSSELNVNALLLGDSALYLCASSLYGLSTSYEQYFGPGTRLTVT.

The chain is built from TRBV4-1 and TRBJ1-3; TRBD1 matches at 10 bases. Unmatched junction bases numbered 3, after V lost 4 bases and J lost 3 bases. This CDR3 has 15 amino acids. CDR1 is MGHRA and CDR2 is YSYEKL in the germline V gene. CDR3 amino acids: CASSRGQGGGNTIYF. The CDR3 DNA is TGCGCCAGCAGCCGAGGACAGGGGGGTGGAAACACCATATATTTT.

The chain combines TRBV6-5 with TRBJ2-2, with 8 positions matching TRBD1. Germline V gene sequence: CDR1 MNHEY, CDR2 SVGAGI. The ends lost 5 bases at V and 4 bases at J; junction bases unmatched: 6. This CDR3 contains 15 residues. The CDR3: CASSKTGASTGELFF. The DNA for the CDR3 is TGTGCCAGCAGTAAGACAGGGGCGTCCACCGGGGAGCTGTTTTTT.

J is TRBJ1-4 and V is TRBV5-5; 9 bases match TRBD1. The CDR3 is made up of 17 amino acids. V lost 2 bases, J lost 3 bases, and 8 bases stayed unmatched. CDR1 is SGHKS, CDR2 YYEKEE, per germline (reference sequence). CDR3 loop: CASSFRGQGPANEKLFF. The CDR3 DNA follows: TGTGCCAGCAGCTTTCGGGGACAGGGTCCCGCTAATGAAAAACTGTTTTTT.

The V and J genes are TRBV19 and TRBJ1-3; TRBD1 agrees at 7 bases. The CDR3 consists of 17 residues. The germline CDR1 and CDR2 sequences are LNHDA and SQIVND (reference sequence). V lost 1 base, J lost 0 bases, and 6 bases stayed unmatched. The CDR3 DNA is TGTGCCAGTAGTATAGCCGGGACAGTGATCTCTGGAAACACCATATATTTT. Protein product: CASSIAGTVISGNTIYF.

This clone was picked up one time. This rearrangement joins TRBV19 to TRBJ1-4; D is uncertain. This CDR3 is 15 amino acids long. Between the trimmed V and J ends, which lost 4 bases and 1 base, there was a span of 10 bases. In germline, CDR1 is LNHDA, CDR2 SQIVND (reference sequence). In DNA, the CDR3 is TGTGCCAGTAGTACGGTAGGGAGAACTAATGAAAAACTGTTTTTT. Its protein is CASSTVGRTNEKLFF.

The rearrangement links TRBV27 to TRBJ1-4; D is possibly TRBD1 (5 bases). Germline V gives CDR1 MNHEY, CDR2 SMNVEV (reference sequence). The CDR3 is 15 amino acids. The germline V and J ends were trimmed by 4 bases and 6 bases, with 15 bases remaining between them. CDR3 amino acids: CASSSLGGADEKLFF. CDR3 bases: TGTGCCAGCAGTTCGCTCGGGGGAGCGGATGAAAAACTGTTTTTT.

A remark on this clone: A read error is likely, as this CDR3 ends without the conserved phenylalanine or tryptophan. The limits of the CDR3 on the DNA are not certain, so only TCRdb's listed CDR3 is given. The chain couples TRBV3-1 (or the pseudogene TRBV3-2) to TRBJ1-1. CDR1 and CDR2 (germline): LGHDT, YNNKEL (reference sequence). The length of the CDR3 is 13 amino acids, counting both ends. This CDR3 is CASSPDGGNRLRC.

In this sample, this clone turned up once. The chain joins TRBV5-8 to TRBJ2-1; a possible D gene is TRBD1 (6 bases). Germline V gene sequence: CDR1 SGHTS, CDR2 YDEGEE. The CDR3 spans 13 residues. Trimming shortened V by 7 bases and J by 0 bases, and 8 bases separated the two germline ends. In nucleotides, the CDR3 is TGTGCCAGCGGGGGCCGCTCCTACAATGAGCAGTTCTTC. Amino acid sequence: CASGGRSYNEQFF.

The chain has TRBV4-1 and TRBJ2-3; 8 nucleotides agree with TRBD2. V shed 0 bases and J 7 bases; nucleotides not matched to a gene: 9. CDR1 is MGHRA, CDR2 YSYEKL, per germline. CDR3 length: 16 amino acids. The CDR3 DNA sequence: TGCGCCAGCAGCCAAGATATACTAGCGGTGCGGAATACGCAGTATTTT. The encoded protein is CASSQDILAVRNTQYF.